The sequence of this T cell receptor beta chain was determined in a study of blood T cell repertoires in COVID-19. About the research overall: The United States, Italy and Spain supplied acute and convalescent COVID-19 samples.

CDR1 is SEHNR, CDR2 FQNEAQ, per germline (reference sequence). CDR3 length equals 15 residues. The V gene end was trimmed by 5 bases and the J gene end by 6 bases; junction bases not matched to a gene: 12. TCRdb's copy holds only in-frame clones and misses some; the assay was immunoSEQ multiplex PCR. The profile covers about 370,000 clones, with under 90% appearing a single time and 1.5% to 2% taken by the ten largest. Material for sequencing was PBMCs or T cells enriched from blood (not recorded which). The chain links TRBV7-9 to TRBJ1-2; 7 bases align to TRBD1. The receptor was derived from a woman aged 25 to 45 who had recovered from COVID-19. The CDR3 region is CASSPLAGGLDGYTF. The CDR3 coding sequence is TGTGCCAGCAGCCCCCTGGCAGGGGGTTTGGATGGCTACACCTTC.